The source of this TCR beta chain is a study of vaccination and CD4 T cells after COVID-19. As regards this clonotype: The antigen is unknown.

Once obtained from cultured CD4+ T cells, the DNA was sequenced using the Oncomine TCR Beta short-read assay. TCRdb called the PCR reads again in MiXCR, with one record for every CDR3 protein. In the table there are about 14,000 distinct CDR3 sequences, less than 55% of which are singletons. The CDR3 is 14 residues long. The germline V gene encodes CDR1 MDHEN and CDR2 SYDVKM. V lost 5 bases to trimming and J lost 7 bases, with 14 bases between them. Regarding treatment: approximately nine-day PBMC culture with coronavirus spike peptide pools or control peptides (ViraFEST assay). A negative selection step was used to isolate CD4+ T cells once culture had run for around 10 days.

The chain links TRBV28 to TRBJ1-4; D gene ambiguous. This TCR came from a human donor who had recovered from COVID-19. Sequencing input: CD4+ T cells from blood, cultured in vitro. CDR3 DNA sequence: TGTGCCAGCAGTGCCCCACGGGTTGGTGAAAAACTGTTTTTT. Translation: CASSAPRVGEKLFF. Looking up the rest from reference TRBV28 and TRBJ1-4 gives the full variable domain: DVKVTQSSRYLVKRTGEKVFLECVQDMDHENMFWYRQDPGLGLRLIYFSYDVKMKEKGDIPEGYSVSREKKERFSLILESASTNQTSMYLCASSAPRVGEKLFFGSGTQLSVL.